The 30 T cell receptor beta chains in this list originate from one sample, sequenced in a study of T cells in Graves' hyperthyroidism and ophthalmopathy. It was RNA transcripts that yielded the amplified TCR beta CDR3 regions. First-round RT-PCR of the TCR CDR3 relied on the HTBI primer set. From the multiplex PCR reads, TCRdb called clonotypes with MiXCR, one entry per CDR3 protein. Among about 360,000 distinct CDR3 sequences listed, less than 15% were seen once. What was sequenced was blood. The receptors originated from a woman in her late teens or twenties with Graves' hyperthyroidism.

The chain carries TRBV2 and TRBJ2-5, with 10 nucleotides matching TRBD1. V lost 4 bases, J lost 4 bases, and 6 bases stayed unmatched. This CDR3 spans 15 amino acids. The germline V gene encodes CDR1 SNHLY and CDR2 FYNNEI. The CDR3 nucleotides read TGTGCCAGCAGTGCCCAGACAGGGGGCGGAGAGACCCAGTACTTC. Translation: CASSAQTGGGETQYF.

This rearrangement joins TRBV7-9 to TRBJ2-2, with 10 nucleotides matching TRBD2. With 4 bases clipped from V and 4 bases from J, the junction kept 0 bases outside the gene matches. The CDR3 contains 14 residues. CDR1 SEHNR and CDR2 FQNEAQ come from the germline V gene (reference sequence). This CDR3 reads CASSSSGSTGELFF. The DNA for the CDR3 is TGTGCCAGCAGCTCTAGCGGGAGCACCGGGGAGCTGTTTTTT. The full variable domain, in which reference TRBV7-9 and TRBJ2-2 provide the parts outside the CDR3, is DTGVSQNPRHKITKRGQNVTFRCDPISEHNRLYWYRQTLGQGPEFLTYFQNEAQLEKSRLLSDRFSAERPKGSFSTLEIQRTEQGDSAMYLCASSSSGSTGELFFGEGSRLTVL.

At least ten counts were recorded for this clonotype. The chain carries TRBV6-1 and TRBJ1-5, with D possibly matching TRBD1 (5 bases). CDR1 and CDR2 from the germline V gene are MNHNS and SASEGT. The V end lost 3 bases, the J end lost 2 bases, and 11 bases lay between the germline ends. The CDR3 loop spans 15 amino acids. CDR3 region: CASSEGQLGNQPQHF. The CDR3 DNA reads TGTGCCAGCAGTGAGGGGCAGTTGGGCAATCAGCCCCAGCATTTT.

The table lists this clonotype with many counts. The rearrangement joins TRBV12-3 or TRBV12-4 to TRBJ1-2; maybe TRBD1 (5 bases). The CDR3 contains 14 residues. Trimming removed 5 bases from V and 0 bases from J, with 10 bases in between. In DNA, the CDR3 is TGTGCCAGCAGTCTACAGGTCACTAACTATGGCTACACCTTC. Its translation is CASSLQVTNYGYTF.

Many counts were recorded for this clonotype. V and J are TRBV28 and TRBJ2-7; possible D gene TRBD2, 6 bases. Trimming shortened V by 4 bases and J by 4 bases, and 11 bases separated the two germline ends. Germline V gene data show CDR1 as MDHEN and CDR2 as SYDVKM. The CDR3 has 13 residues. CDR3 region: CASSSAGTYEQYF. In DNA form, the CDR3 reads TGTGCCAGCAGTTCCGCCGGGACTTACGAGCAGTACTTC.

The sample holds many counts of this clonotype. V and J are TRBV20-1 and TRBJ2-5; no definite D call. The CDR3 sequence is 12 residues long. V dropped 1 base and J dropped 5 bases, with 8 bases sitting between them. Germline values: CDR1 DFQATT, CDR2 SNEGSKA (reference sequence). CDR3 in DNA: TGCAGTGCTAGAGGGGCAAGTGAGACCCAGTACTTC. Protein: CSARGASETQYF.

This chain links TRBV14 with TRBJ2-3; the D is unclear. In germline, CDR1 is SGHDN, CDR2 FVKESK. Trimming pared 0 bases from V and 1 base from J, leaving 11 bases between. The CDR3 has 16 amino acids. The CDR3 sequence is CASSQEPALGTDTQYF. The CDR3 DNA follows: TGTGCCAGCAGCCAAGAACCGGCCCTGGGCACAGATACGCAGTATTTT.

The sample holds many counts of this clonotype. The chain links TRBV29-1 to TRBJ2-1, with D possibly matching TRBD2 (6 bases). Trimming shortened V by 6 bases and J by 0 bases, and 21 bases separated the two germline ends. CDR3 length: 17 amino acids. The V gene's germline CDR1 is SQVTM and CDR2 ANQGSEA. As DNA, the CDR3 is TGCAGCGTGGATAATTCACCTCTAGCGTTCTCCTACAATGAGCAGTTCTTC. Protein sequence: CSVDNSPLAFSYNEQFF.

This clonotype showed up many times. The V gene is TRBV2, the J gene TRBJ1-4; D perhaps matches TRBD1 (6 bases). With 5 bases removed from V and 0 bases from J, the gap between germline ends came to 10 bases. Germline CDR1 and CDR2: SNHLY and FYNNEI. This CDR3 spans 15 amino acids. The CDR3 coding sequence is TGTGCCAGCAGTATGGGACAAGCAACTAATGAAAAACTGTTTTTT. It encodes CASSMGQATNEKLFF.

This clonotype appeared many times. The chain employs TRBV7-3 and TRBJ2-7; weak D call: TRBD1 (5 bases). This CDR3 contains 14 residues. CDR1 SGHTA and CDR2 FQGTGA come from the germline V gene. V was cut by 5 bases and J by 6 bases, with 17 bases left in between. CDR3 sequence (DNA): TGTGCCAGCAGCCCCAACCCAGGGATGAGCGAGCAGTACTTC. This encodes CASSPNPGMSEQYF.

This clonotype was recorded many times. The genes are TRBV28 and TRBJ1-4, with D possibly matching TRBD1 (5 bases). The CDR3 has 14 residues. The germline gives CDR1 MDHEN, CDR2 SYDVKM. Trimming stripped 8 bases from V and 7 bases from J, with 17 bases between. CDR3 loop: CASVTGAAVEKLFF. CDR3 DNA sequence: TGTGCCAGCGTAACCGGGGCAGCCGTTGAAAAACTGTTTTTT.

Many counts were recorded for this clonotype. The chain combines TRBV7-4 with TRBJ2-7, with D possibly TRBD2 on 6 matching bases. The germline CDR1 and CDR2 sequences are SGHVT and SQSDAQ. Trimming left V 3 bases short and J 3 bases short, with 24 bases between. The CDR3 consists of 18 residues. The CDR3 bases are TGTGCCAGCAGCTTCTGCGGGGCCTCAAGGGTACGGGGCTACGAGCAGTACTTC. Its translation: CASSFCGASRVRGYEQYF.

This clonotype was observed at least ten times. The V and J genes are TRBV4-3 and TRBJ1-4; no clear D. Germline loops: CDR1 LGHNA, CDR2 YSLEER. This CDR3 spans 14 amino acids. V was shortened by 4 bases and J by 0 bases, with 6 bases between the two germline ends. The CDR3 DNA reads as TGCGCCAGCAGCCGGCTTGCAACTAATGAAAAACTGTTTTTT. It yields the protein CASSRLATNEKLFF.

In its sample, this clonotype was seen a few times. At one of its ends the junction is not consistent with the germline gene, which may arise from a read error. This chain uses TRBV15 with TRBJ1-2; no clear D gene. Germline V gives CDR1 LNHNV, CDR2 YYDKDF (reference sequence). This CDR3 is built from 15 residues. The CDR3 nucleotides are TGTGCCACCGGCAGAGAACACAGAGCTAACTATGGCTACACCTTC. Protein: CATGREHRANYGYTF.

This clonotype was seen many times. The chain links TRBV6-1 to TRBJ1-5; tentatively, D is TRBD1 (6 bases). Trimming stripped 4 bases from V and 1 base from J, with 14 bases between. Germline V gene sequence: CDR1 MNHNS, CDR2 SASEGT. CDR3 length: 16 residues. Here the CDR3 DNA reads TGTGCCAGCAGTGGGGGGGGGGGCAGCAGCAATCAGCCCCAGCATTTT. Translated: CASSGGGGSSNQPQHF.

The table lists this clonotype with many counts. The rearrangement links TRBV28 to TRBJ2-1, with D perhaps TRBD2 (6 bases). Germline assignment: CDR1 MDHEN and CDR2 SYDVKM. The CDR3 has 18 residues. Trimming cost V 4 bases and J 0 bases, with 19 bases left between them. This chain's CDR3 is CASSSSLKLDYSYNEQFF. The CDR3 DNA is TGTGCCAGCAGTTCCTCCCTAAAGTTGGACTACTCCTACAATGAGCAGTTCTTC.

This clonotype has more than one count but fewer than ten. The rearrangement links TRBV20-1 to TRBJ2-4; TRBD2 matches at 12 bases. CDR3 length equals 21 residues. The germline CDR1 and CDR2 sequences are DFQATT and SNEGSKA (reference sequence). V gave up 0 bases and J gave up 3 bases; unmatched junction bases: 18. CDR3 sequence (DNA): TGCAGTGCTAGAGATCGGGTATTCGAGCTAGCGGGAGGGAACTTCAAAAACATTCAGTACTTC. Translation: CSARDRVFELAGGNFKNIQYF.

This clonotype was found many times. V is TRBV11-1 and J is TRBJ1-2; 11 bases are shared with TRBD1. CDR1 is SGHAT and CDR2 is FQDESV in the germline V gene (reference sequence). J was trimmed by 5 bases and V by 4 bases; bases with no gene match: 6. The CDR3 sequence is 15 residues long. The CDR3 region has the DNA TGTGCCAGCAGCTCAAATCGGGACAGGGGGTATGGCTACACCTTC. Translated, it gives CASSSNRDRGYGYTF.

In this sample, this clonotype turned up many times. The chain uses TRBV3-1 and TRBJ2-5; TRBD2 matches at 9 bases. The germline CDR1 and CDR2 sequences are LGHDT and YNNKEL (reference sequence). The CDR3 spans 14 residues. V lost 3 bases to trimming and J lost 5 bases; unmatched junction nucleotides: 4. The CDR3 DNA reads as TGTGCCAGCAGCCAGGGACTAGCCGGGGAGACCCAGTACTTC. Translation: CASSQGLAGETQYF.

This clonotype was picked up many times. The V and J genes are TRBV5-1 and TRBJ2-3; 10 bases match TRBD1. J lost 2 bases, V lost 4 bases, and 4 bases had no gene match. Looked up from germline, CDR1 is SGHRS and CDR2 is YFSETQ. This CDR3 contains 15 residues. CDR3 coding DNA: TGCGCCAGCAGCCTGACAGGGGGCAACACAGATACGCAGTATTTT. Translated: CASSLTGGNTDTQYF.

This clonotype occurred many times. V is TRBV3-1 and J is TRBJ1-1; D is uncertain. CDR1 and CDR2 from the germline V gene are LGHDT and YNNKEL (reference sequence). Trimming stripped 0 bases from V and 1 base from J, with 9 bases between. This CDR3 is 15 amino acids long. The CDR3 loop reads CASSQDLRSNTEAFF. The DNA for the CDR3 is TGTGCCAGCAGCCAAGATCTACGGTCGAACACTGAAGCTTTCTTT. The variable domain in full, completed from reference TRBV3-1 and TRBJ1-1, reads DTAVSQTPKYLVTQMGNDKSIKCEQNLGHDTMYWYKQDSKKFLKIMFSYNNKELIINETVPNRFSPKSPDKAHLNLHINSLELGDSAVYFCASSQDLRSNTEAFFGQGTRLTVV.

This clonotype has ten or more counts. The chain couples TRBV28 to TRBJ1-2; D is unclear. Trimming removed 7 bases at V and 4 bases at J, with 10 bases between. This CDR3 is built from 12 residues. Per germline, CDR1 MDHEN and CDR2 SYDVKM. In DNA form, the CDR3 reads TGTGCCAGCAAGGACGAACCCTATGGCTACACCTTC. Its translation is CASKDEPYGYTF.

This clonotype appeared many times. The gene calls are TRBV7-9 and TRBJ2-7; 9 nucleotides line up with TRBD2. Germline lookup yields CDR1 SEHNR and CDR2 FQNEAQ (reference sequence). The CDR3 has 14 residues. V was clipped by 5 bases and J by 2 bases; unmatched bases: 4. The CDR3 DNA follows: TGTGCCAGCAGCCCGACTAGCGGACCCTACGAGCAGTACTTC. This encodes CASSPTSGPYEQYF.

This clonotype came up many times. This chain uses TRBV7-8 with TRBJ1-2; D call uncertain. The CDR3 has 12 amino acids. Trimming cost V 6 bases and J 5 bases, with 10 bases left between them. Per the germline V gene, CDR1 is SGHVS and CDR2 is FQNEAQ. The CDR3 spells CASSVDRYGYTF. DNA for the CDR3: TGTGCCAGCAGTGTAGACCGGTATGGCTACACCTTC.

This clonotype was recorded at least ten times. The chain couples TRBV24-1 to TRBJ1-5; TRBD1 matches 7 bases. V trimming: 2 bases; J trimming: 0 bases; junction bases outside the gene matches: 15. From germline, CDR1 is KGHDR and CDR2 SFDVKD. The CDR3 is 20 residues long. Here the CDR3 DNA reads TGTGCCACCAGTGATTCGGGGGGTTGGACAGGCAAGAATAGCAATCAGCCCCAGCATTTT. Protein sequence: CATSDSGGWTGKNSNQPQHF.

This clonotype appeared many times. CDR3 sequence reads: CASSWILQETQYF. For the CDR3, the DNA is TGCGCCAGCAGCTGGATCCTTCAAGAGACCCAGTACTTC. The chain has TRBV4-1 and TRBJ2-5; D remains unclear. This CDR3 spans 13 amino acids. V lost 5 bases to trimming and J lost 2 bases, with 9 bases between them. Germline V gene sequence: CDR1 MGHRA, CDR2 YSYEKL.

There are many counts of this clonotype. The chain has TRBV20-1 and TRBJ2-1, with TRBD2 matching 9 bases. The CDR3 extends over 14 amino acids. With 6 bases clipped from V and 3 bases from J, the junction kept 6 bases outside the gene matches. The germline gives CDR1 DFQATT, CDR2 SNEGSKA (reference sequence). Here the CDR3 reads CSARLAESYNEQFF. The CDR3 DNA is TGCAGTGCACGACTAGCGGAAAGCTACAATGAGCAGTTCTTC.

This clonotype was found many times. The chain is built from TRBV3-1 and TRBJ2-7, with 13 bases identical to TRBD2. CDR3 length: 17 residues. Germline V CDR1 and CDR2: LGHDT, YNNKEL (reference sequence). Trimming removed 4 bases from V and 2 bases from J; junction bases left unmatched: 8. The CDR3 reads CASSLDLGLAGAYEQYF. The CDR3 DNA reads TGTGCCAGCAGCCTAGACCTCGGACTAGCGGGAGCCTACGAGCAGTACTTC.

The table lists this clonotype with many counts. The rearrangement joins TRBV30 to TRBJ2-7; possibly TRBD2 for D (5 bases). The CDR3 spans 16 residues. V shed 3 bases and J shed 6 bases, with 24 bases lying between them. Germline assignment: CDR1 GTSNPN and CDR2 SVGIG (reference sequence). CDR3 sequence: CAWSHVSTSGRGEQYF. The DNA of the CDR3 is TGTGCCTGGAGCCATGTGAGCACAAGCGGTCGGGGCGAGCAGTACTTC. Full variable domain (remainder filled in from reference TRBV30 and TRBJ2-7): SQTIHQWPATLVQPVGSPLSLECTVEGTSNPNLYWYRQAAGRGLQLLFYSVGIGQISSEVPQNLSASRPQDRQFILSSKKLLLSDSGFYLCAWSHVSTSGRGEQYFGPGTRLTVT.

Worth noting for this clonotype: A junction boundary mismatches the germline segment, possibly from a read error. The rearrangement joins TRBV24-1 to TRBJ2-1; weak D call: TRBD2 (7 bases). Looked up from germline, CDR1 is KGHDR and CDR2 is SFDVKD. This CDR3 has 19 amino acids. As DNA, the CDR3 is TGTGCCACCAGTGGGGGGGGCACTAGCCCGCGCTCCTTCTACAATGAGCAGTCCTTC. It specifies CATSGGGTSPRSFYNEQSF.